What follows are 18 T cell receptor beta chains derived from one specimen sequenced in a study of blood T cell repertoires in COVID-19. Assay used: immunoSEQ multiplex PCR; TCRdb lists only in-frame clones, some missing. The repertoire consists of roughly 270,000 clones, with roughly 80% occurring once and the leading ten covering 5%. The sequenced sample was PBMCs or T cells enriched from blood (not recorded which). The origin of the receptors is a man aged 35-49 years who had been exposed to COVID-19.

The V and J genes are TRBV27 and TRBJ1-5, with D unresolved. The CDR3 totals 14 residues. V gave up 6 bases and J gave up 0 bases, with 9 bases separating them. Germline lookup yields CDR1 MNHEY and CDR2 SMNVEV (reference sequence). The CDR3 is CASSNQYSNQPQHF. CDR3 in DNA: TGTGCCAGCAGCAATCAGTATAGCAATCAGCCCCAGCATTTT.

The rearrangement links TRBV10-1 to TRBJ1-3, with TRBD1 matching 9 bases. Germline CDR1 WNHNN, CDR2 SYGVQD (reference sequence). V was clipped by 0 bases and J by 2 bases; unmatched bases: 8. This CDR3 is built from 18 residues. Here the CDR3 reads CASSESRDRVKAGNTIYF. CDR3 bases: TGCGCCAGCAGTGAGTCCCGGGACAGGGTTAAGGCTGGAAACACCATATATTTT.

The chain has TRBV13 and TRBJ2-7; D remains ambiguous. This CDR3 is 14 amino acids long. In germline, CDR1 is PRHDT, CDR2 FYEKMQ (reference sequence). The V gene lost 3 bases and the J gene lost 0 bases, with 9 bases spanning the gap. The CDR3 sequence is CASSLGQSSYEQYF. The CDR3 DNA sequence: TGTGCCAGCAGCTTGGGCCAAAGCTCCTACGAGCAGTACTTC.

The gene calls are TRBV7-9 and TRBJ1-1, with D possibly TRBD1 on 6 matching bases. The V and J ends lost 1 base and 6 bases respectively, with 15 bases between them. CDR3 size: 15 residues. Germline assignment: CDR1 SEHNR and CDR2 FQNEAQ (reference sequence). The CDR3 reads CASSLGGRGAAEAFF. The CDR3 DNA follows: TGTGCCAGCAGCTTAGGGGGTCGGGGGGCCGCTGAAGCTTTCTTT.

The gene calls are TRBV9 and TRBJ2-3; a possible D gene is TRBD2 (5 bases). The germline V gene encodes CDR1 SGDLS and CDR2 YYNGEE. V was trimmed by 3 bases and J by 2 bases, leaving 19 bases between them. This CDR3 region has 17 residues. The CDR3 coding sequence is TGTGCCAGCAGCGGCCCCGGAGGCGATTTCTCCACAGATACGCAGTATTTT. Residues: CASSGPGGDFSTDTQYF.

V is TRBV4-1 and J is TRBJ2-7; 10 nucleotides align to TRBD2. Per the germline V gene, CDR1 is MGHRA and CDR2 is YSYEKL. The length of the CDR3 is 16 residues. The V segment lost 4 bases and the J segment 6 bases; nucleotides outside the gene matches: 12. The CDR3 spells CASSPQSGRAASEQYF. The CDR3 region has the DNA TGCGCCAGCAGCCCTCAGAGCGGGAGGGCCGCTTCCGAGCAGTACTTC.

In its sample, this clone was seen a few times. The chain recombines TRBV4-1 with TRBJ1-5, with D unresolved. This CDR3 spans 13 amino acids. Germline CDR1 is MGHRA and CDR2 is YSYEKL. The V and J ends lost 0 bases and 7 bases respectively, with 7 bases between them. The chain's CDR3 is CASSQDPGQPQHF. DNA of the CDR3: TGCGCCAGCAGCCAAGATCCGGGACAGCCCCAGCATTTT.

V usage is TRBV10-3 and J usage is TRBJ2-7; 9 nucleotides align to TRBD1. CDR1 is ENHRY and CDR2 is SYGVKD in the germline V gene. The CDR3 is 13 residues long. The V gene end was trimmed by 7 bases and the J gene end by 7 bases; junction bases not matched to a gene: 8. In DNA form, the CDR3 reads TGTGCCATCACTACTACAGGGGGCCAGGAGCAGTACTTC. This encodes CAITTTGGQEQYF.

J is TRBJ2-2 and V is TRBV5-1, with 12 bases identical to TRBD2. Trimming cost V 4 bases and J 6 bases; bases outside gene matches: 7. This CDR3 contains 16 residues. Germline assignment: CDR1 SGHRS and CDR2 YFSETQ. The CDR3 DNA reads as TGCGCCAGCAGCATACGGACTAGCGGGGCTCCCGGGGAGCTGTTTTTT. It translates to CASSIRTSGAPGELFF. Full variable domain (rest looked up from reference TRBV5-1 and TRBJ2-2): KAGVTQTPRYLIKTRGQQVTLSCSPISGHRSVSWYQQTPGQGLQFLFEYFSETQRNKGNFPGRFSGRQFSNSRSEMNVSTLELGDSALYLCASSIRTSGAPGELFFGEGSRLTVL.

The rearrangement links TRBV30 to TRBJ1-3; 7 bases match TRBD1. Germline V CDR1 and CDR2: GTSNPN, SVGIG (reference sequence). Trimming removed 1 base from V and 0 bases from J; junction bases left unmatched: 6. This CDR3 is 16 amino acids long. The CDR3 nucleotides read TGTGCCTGGAGTGAGGGGGCTACATACTCTGGAAACACCATATATTTT. It specifies CAWSEGATYSGNTIYF. Supplemented by reference TRBV30 and TRBJ1-3, the full variable domain reads SQTIHQWPATLVQPVGSPLSLECTVEGTSNPNLYWYRQAAGRGLQLLFYSVGIGQISSEVPQNLSASRPQDRQFILSSKKLLLSDSGFYLCAWSEGATYSGNTIYFGEGSWLTVV.

V usage is TRBV5-1 and J usage is TRBJ2-3; the match to TRBD1 covers 8 bases. The CDR3 contains 15 residues. CDR1 is SGHRS and CDR2 is YFSETQ in the germline V gene. With 3 bases clipped from V and 3 bases from J, the junction kept 6 bases outside the gene matches. The CDR3 region is CASSSGQGGTDTQYF. DNA of the CDR3: TGCGCCAGCAGCTCAGGACAGGGAGGAACAGATACGCAGTATTTT.

V is TRBV18 and J is TRBJ2-5, with 9 nucleotides matching TRBD1. The CDR3 is 17 residues long. The germline V gene encodes CDR1 KGHSH and CDR2 LQKENI. Losses at the gene ends were 3 bases for V and 1 base for J; bases not matched to a gene: 9. Here the CDR3 DNA reads TGTGCCAGCTCACCGCTCTTTGGACAGGGGCCCCAAGAGACCCAGTACTTC. This sequence encodes CASSPLFGQGPQETQYF.

This clone was observed at least ten times. This chain uses TRBV18 with TRBJ1-1; D remains ambiguous. The CDR3 covers 13 residues. V was trimmed by 6 bases and J by 8 bases, leaving 16 bases between them. Germline values: CDR1 KGHSH, CDR2 LQKENI. CDR3 coding DNA: TGTGCCAGCTCCTACGGACTCTCAGAGGAAGCTTTCTTT. Translated: CASSYGLSEEAFF.

Notes on this clone: At one of its ends the junction is not consistent with the germline gene, which may arise from a read error. The CDR3 is CASMGGDRYAQYF. The DNA for the CDR3 is TGTGCCAGTATGGGAGGGGACCGCTACGCGCAGTACTTC. The chain is built from TRBV19 and TRBJ2-7; 7 bases align to TRBD2. The germline V gene encodes CDR1 LNHDA and CDR2 SQIVND (reference sequence). The CDR3 loop spans 13 amino acids.

This clone appeared once. V and J are TRBV7-3 and TRBJ2-7, with D possibly being TRBD2 (6 bases). The CDR3 sequence is 13 residues long. V shed 8 bases and J shed 3 bases, with 14 bases lying between them. Germline lookup yields CDR1 SGHTA and CDR2 FQGTGA. As DNA, the CDR3 is TGTGCCAGCGCCTTGAGCGGGCACTACGAGCAGTACTTC. This gives the protein CASALSGHYEQYF.

For the CDR3, the DNA is TGTGCCAGCTCACCAATACGGGGACAGGGGGGTAATGAGCAGTTCTTC. Translation gives CASSPIRGQGGNEQFF. The chain recombines TRBV18 with TRBJ2-1; 11 nucleotides align to TRBD1. Germline values: CDR1 KGHSH, CDR2 LQKENI. This CDR3 spans 16 amino acids. V was clipped by 2 bases and J by 7 bases; unmatched bases: 7.

This clone was detected once. V is TRBV5-1 and J is TRBJ1-4; 10 bases are shared with TRBD1. J lost 6 bases, V lost 3 bases, and 14 bases had no gene match. From germline, CDR1 is SGHRS and CDR2 YFSETQ. The CDR3 extends over 18 amino acids. The CDR3 DNA reads TGCGCCAGCAGCTCGTCCGGGACAGGGGATTGGGGGCATGAAAAACTGTTTTTT. Its protein product is CASSSSGTGDWGHEKLFF.

The chain uses TRBV29-1 and TRBJ1-1, with TRBD1 matching over 10 bases. Germline-derived CDR1 and CDR2 are SQVTM and ANQGSEA. The CDR3 loop spans 12 amino acids. The V and J ends lost 7 bases and 6 bases, in that order; junction bases with no gene match: 5. The CDR3 sequence: CSADRGQSEAFF. As DNA, the CDR3 is TGCAGCGCTGACAGGGGGCAATCTGAAGCTTTCTTT.